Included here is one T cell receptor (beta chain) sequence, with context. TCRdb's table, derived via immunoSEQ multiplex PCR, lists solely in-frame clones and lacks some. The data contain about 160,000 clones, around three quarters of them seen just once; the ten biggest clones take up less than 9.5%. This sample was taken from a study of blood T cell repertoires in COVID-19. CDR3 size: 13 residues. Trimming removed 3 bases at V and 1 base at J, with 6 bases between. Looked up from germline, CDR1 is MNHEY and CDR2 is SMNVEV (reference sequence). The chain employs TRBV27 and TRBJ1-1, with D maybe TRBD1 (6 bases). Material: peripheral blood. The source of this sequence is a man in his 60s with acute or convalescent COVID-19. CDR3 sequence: CASSLGANTEAFF. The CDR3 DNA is TGTGCCAGCAGTTTGGGGGCGAACACTGAAGCTTTCTTT.